The 28 T cell receptor beta chains listed next were all sequenced from one sample in a study of T cell repertoires in cytomegalovirus infection. TCRdb re-analysed the reads in MiXCR, keeping a single row per CDR3 protein. The table lists 750,000 to 900,000 distinct CDR3 sequences, almost 30% of them singletons. The antigens of these receptors remain unknown. The material sequenced was cultured CD8+ T cells from PBMCs, taken from culture after CMV antigen stimulation. The receptor set was obtained from a human donor in good health (CMV status not recorded). Some clones in this sample may be carry-over from other donors' samples.

With respect to this clonotype: One end of the junction fails to match germline, which may point to a read error. The chain links TRBV4-1 to TRBJ1-1; 12 bases align to TRBD1. The CDR3 has 18 amino acids. Germline CDR1 and CDR2: MGHRA and YSYEKL. The CDR3 region has the DNA TGTGCCAGCAGCCAAAAAGGGGGGACAGGGGGCTTGAACACTGAAGCTTTCTTT. Encoded protein: CASSQKGGTGGLNTEAFF.

This clonotype was detected once. The rearrangement joins TRBV6-2 or TRBV6-3 to TRBJ1-2; weak D call: TRBD1 (5 bases). V lost 2 bases, J lost 4 bases, and 17 bases lay in between. CDR3 length equals 16 residues. CDR1 is MNHEY, CDR2 SVGEGT, per germline. The CDR3 here is CASSYNPGAGFYGYTF. CDR3 sequence (DNA): TGTGCCAGCAGTTACAACCCCGGAGCAGGGTTCTATGGCTACACCTTC.

This chain links TRBV14 with TRBJ2-1; D is perhaps TRBD1 (6 bases). The CDR3 has 15 residues. Germline assignment: CDR1 SGHDN and CDR2 FVKESK. Trimming took off 1 base at V and 6 bases at J, with 13 bases between the two ends. Here the CDR3 DNA reads TGTGCCAGCAGCCAAGTATGGGCAGGGGTCAATGAGCAGTTCTTC. Translated: CASSQVWAGVNEQFF.

The V call is TRBV5-1, the J call TRBJ2-1; TRBD2 agrees at 9 bases. V shed 4 bases, J shed 4 bases, and the junction held 9 bases outside the gene matches. The CDR3 covers 16 residues. Per the germline V gene, CDR1 is SGHRS and CDR2 is YFSETQ. This CDR3 reads CASSPLASGAYNEQFF. The CDR3 DNA sequence: TGCGCCAGCAGCCCACTGGCTAGCGGGGCTTACAATGAGCAGTTCTTC.

This clonotype showed up just a few times. V gene TRBV5-1 combines with J gene TRBJ2-3; D is undetermined. There are 13 residues in the CDR3. Trimming pared 0 bases from V and 2 bases from J, leaving 4 bases between. The V gene's germline CDR1 is SGHRS and CDR2 YFSETQ. DNA for the CDR3: TGCGCCAGCAGCTTGGACTTCACAGATACGCAGTATTTT. It translates to CASSLDFTDTQYF.

This clonotype was picked up many times. This rearrangement joins TRBV7-2 to TRBJ2-2; D unclear. This CDR3 has 12 residues. V was trimmed by 3 bases and J by 7 bases, leaving 6 bases between them. Looked up from germline, CDR1 is SGHTA and CDR2 is FQGNSA. This CDR3 is CASSFSGGELFF. In nucleotides, the CDR3 is TGTGCCAGCAGCTTCTCTGGCGGGGAGCTGTTTTTT.

The chain employs TRBV7-3 and TRBJ1-1; the D gene is possibly TRBD1 (6 bases). Germline CDR1 SGHTA, CDR2 FQGTGA. The CDR3 is 16 amino acids. Trimming took 3 bases from V and 0 from J, leaving 14 bases between them. CDR3 sequence (DNA): TGTGCCAGCAGCTTCCCCAAGGGGGTTATGAACACTGAAGCTTTCTTT. Translation: CASSFPKGVMNTEAFF.

This clonotype showed up just a few times. The chain recombines TRBV2 with TRBJ2-7; no firm D call. The V end lost 2 bases, the J end lost 2 bases, and 16 bases lay between the germline ends. The CDR3 totals 16 residues. Germline V gene sequence: CDR1 SNHLY, CDR2 FYNNEI. DNA for the CDR3: TGTGCCAGCAGTGAAATGGTCGGGCTAAGACCCTACGAGCAGTACGTC. It yields the protein CASSEMVGLRPYEQYV.

This clonotype was counted only a few times. The chain has TRBV13 and TRBJ1-6, with 7 positions matching TRBD1. CDR1 is PRHDT and CDR2 is FYEKMQ in the germline V gene (reference sequence). The CDR3 runs to 17 residues. V shed 5 bases and J 2 bases; nucleotides not matched to a gene: 9. The CDR3 protein is CASSPRQGQTYNSPLHF. The CDR3 DNA sequence: TGTGCCAGCAGCCCCCGACAGGGCCAGACCTATAATTCACCCCTCCACTTT.

The genes are TRBV6-5 and TRBJ1-6; D gene unclear. V was clipped by 0 bases and J by 6 bases, with 9 bases between them. This CDR3 contains 15 residues. Per germline, CDR1 MNHEY and CDR2 SVGAGI. The CDR3 reads CASSYSAVVNSPLHF. The CDR3 region has the DNA TGTGCCAGCAGTTACTCGGCAGTCGTTAATTCACCCCTCCACTTT.

The rearrangement uses TRBV20-1 and TRBJ2-2; D is undetermined. V gave up 1 base and J gave up 4 bases, with 13 bases separating them. The CDR3 covers 15 residues. Germline CDR1 DFQATT, CDR2 SNEGSKA (reference sequence). CDR3: CSARGSPTTTGELFF. Written as DNA, the CDR3 is TGCAGTGCTAGAGGGTCCCCCACGACCACCGGGGAGCTGTTTTTT.

This clonotype was detected only a few times. The chain is built from TRBV12-5 and TRBJ1-1, with D uncertain. Trimming removed 3 bases at V and 5 bases at J, with 16 bases between. Germline CDR1 is LGHNT and CDR2 is FRNRAP. The CDR3 is made up of 15 amino acids. The CDR3 DNA is TGTGCTAGTGGTTTTGGGTTACGATATCTAACTGAAGCTTTCTTT. It yields the protein CASGFGLRYLTEAFF.

The DNA for the CDR3 is TGTGCCAGCACCGCGAGGGGGGGGCTAGAGACCCAGTACTTC. Encoded protein: CASTARGGLETQYF. The rearrangement joins TRBV7-6 to TRBJ2-5; D might be TRBD2 (7 bases). Germline loops: CDR1 SGHVS, CDR2 FNYEAQ. This CDR3 is 14 amino acids long. Trimming took 7 bases from V and 4 from J, leaving 16 bases between them.

A few counts support this clonotype. The V call is TRBV7-9, the J call TRBJ1-1, with a possible D match to TRBD1 (5 bases). Germline V gene lookup returns CDR1 SEHNR and CDR2 FQNEAQ (reference sequence). V lost 0 bases to trimming and J lost 3 bases, with 11 bases between them. CDR3 length equals 15 residues. This CDR3 is CASSLAEGRYTEAFF. CDR3 nucleotide sequence: TGTGCCAGCAGCTTAGCGGAGGGACGTTACACTGAAGCTTTCTTT.

The genes are TRBV12-3 or TRBV12-4 and TRBJ2-1; D unclear. This CDR3 spans 14 amino acids. The germline V and J ends were trimmed by 1 base and 9 bases, with 13 bases remaining between them. This CDR3 reads CASSLGANASEQFF. The CDR3 DNA reads as TGTGCCAGCAGTTTAGGAGCCAATGCCAGTGAGCAGTTCTTC.

The chain employs TRBV27 and TRBJ2-2; perhaps D is TRBD1 or TRBD2 (5 bases each). Trimming left V 4 bases short and J 6 bases short, with 12 bases between. CDR3 length equals 14 residues. Looked up from germline, CDR1 is MNHEY and CDR2 is SMNVEV (reference sequence). In DNA form, the CDR3 reads TGTGCCAGCAGTTCCGGGACCTTCTCCGGGGAGCTGTTTTTT. Amino acid sequence: CASSSGTFSGELFF.

Of note for this clonotype: The junction and the germline gene differ at one end; a read error may be behind it. The gene calls are TRBV7-7 and TRBJ2-7, with 11 bases lining up with TRBD1. Germline CDR1 and CDR2: SSHAT and FNYEAQ (reference sequence). This CDR3 region has 16 residues. For the CDR3, the DNA is TGTGCTAGCAGCTTAGGGGGGACAGGGGGCTCCTACGAGCAGTACTTC. Amino acid sequence: CASSLGGTGGSYEQYF.

This clonotype has only a few counts. The chain combines TRBV2 with TRBJ1-5; D unclear. The V end was cut by 3 bases, the J end by 1 base, with 7 bases between. The length of the CDR3 is 14 residues. Germline V gene lookup returns CDR1 SNHLY and CDR2 FYNNEI. The CDR3 loop reads CASSDLGSNQPQHF. CDR3 sequence (DNA): TGTGCCAGCAGTGATTTGGGGAGCAATCAGCCCCAGCATTTT.

This clonotype was detected a few times. This chain uses TRBV7-6 with TRBJ2-5; possibly TRBD2 for D (5 bases). CDR3 size: 16 residues. CDR1 is SGHVS and CDR2 is FNYEAQ in the germline V gene. With 4 bases removed from V and 3 bases from J, the gap between germline ends came to 18 bases. The CDR3 nucleotides read TGTGCCAGCAGCTCACCCTCGGGGAGTTGGGAAGAGACCCAGTACTTC. Its translation: CASSSPSGSWEETQYF.

In this sample, this clonotype turned up a few times. The V and J genes are TRBV6-1 and TRBJ2-5; 10 bases are shared with TRBD2. The CDR3 runs to 15 residues. With V trimmed by 3 bases and J by 4 bases, 5 bases remained unmatched. Looked up from germline, CDR1 is MNHNS and CDR2 is SASEGT. This CDR3 is CASSERRTSGETQYF. In nucleotides, the CDR3 is TGTGCCAGCAGTGAGAGGAGGACTAGCGGAGAGACCCAGTACTTC.

The genes are TRBV29-1 and TRBJ1-2, with 7 bases identical to TRBD1. CDR1 is SQVTM and CDR2 is ANQGSEA in the germline V gene. The CDR3 totals 11 residues. The CDR3 sequence is CSFRGDYGYTF. The CDR3 region has the DNA TGCAGTTTCAGGGGGGACTATGGCTACACCTTC.

In this sample, this clonotype turned up a few times. In DNA form, the CDR3 reads TGTGCCAGCAGTACAGGGGGTAACGAGCAGTACGTC. Its protein product is CASSTGGNEQYV. The gene calls are TRBV6-2 or TRBV6-3 and TRBJ2-7; 8 nucleotides match TRBD1. This CDR3 is 12 amino acids long. V lost 5 bases to trimming and J lost 5 bases; unmatched junction nucleotides: 2. CDR1 MNHEY and CDR2 SVGEGT come from the germline V gene.

The chain has TRBV6-8 and TRBJ1-4; D is possibly TRBD1 (6 bases). CDR3 size: 20 residues. Germline CDR1 MNHGY, CDR2 SAAAGT. Between the trimmed V and J ends, which lost 6 bases and 0 bases, there was a span of 26 bases. The CDR3 DNA sequence: TGTGCCAGCAGCTTACGCCGCCCCGGGACAACTCACCCAACTAATGAAAAACTGTTTTTT. It is translated as CASSLRRPGTTHPTNEKLFF.

This clonotype was detected many times. This chain connects TRBV11-2 to TRBJ2-2; TRBD1 aligns across 7 bases. The junction had 8 bases not matched to a gene; V was cut back by 2 bases and J by 8 bases. This CDR3 has 15 residues. Germline CDR1 SGHAT, CDR2 FQNNGV. Here the CDR3 reads CASSLKAGGSGELFF. CDR3 DNA: TGTGCCAGCAGCTTAAAGGCAGGGGGTTCGGGGGAGCTGTTTTTT.

V is TRBV5-6 and J is TRBJ1-2; TRBD1 agrees at 7 bases. The ends lost 4 bases at V and 5 bases at J; junction bases unmatched: 11. CDR3 length equals 15 residues. In germline, CDR1 is SGHDT, CDR2 YYEEEE. The CDR3 DNA reads TGTGCCAGCAGCGCGACCCGGGACAGCGAGTATGGCTACACCTTC. Protein sequence: CASSATRDSEYGYTF.

The V call is TRBV27, the J call TRBJ2-2, with TRBD1 identical over 7 bases. Per germline, CDR1 MNHEY and CDR2 SMNVEV (reference sequence). Trimming removed 4 bases from V and 6 bases from J; junction bases left unmatched: 8. The CDR3 is 15 amino acids. The CDR3 DNA reads TGTGCCAGCAGTTACGTAACGACAGGGCCCGGGGAGCTGTTTTTT. Amino acid sequence: CASSYVTTGPGELFF.

This chain uses TRBV29-1 with TRBJ2-1; D may be TRBD1 or TRBD2 (6 bases each). V was cut by 6 bases and J by 3 bases, with 18 bases left in between. From germline, CDR1 is SQVTM and CDR2 ANQGSEA. CDR3 length: 15 amino acids. CDR3 bases: TGCAGCGTCTTAAGGCGGGACACCCGCTACAATGAGCAGTTCTTC. It yields the protein CSVLRRDTRYNEQFF.

In this sample, this clonotype turned up many times. One end of the junction varies from germline; a read error may be responsible. Here the CDR3 reads CASSPGGTPGGTQYF. In DNA, the CDR3 is TGTGCTAGCAGCCCGGGGGGGACTCCCGGGGGTACGCAGTATTTT. The V call is TRBV7-7, the J call TRBJ2-3; 8 bases align to TRBD2. The CDR3 is 15 amino acids. From germline, CDR1 is SSHAT and CDR2 FNYEAQ (reference sequence).